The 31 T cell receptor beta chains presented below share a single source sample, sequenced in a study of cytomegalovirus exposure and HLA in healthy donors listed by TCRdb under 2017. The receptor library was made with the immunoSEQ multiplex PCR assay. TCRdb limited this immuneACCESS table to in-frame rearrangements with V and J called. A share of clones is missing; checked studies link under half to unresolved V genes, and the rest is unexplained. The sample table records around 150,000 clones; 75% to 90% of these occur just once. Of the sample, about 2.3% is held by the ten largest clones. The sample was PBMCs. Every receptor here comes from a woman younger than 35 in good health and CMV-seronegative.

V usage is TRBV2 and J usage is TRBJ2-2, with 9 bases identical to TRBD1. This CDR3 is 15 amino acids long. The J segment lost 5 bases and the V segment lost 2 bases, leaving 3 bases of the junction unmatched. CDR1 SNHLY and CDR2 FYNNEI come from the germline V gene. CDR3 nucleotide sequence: TGTGCCAGCAGTGAACACAGGGGGCGGACCGGGGAGCTGTTTTTT. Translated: CASSEHRGRTGELFF.

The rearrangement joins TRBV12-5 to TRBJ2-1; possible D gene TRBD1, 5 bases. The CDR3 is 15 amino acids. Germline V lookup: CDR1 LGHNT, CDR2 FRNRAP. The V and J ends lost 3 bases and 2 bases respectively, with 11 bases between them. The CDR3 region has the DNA TGTGCTAGTGGTTTCATAGGGGAAACCTACAATGAGCAGTTCTTC. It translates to CASGFIGETYNEQFF.

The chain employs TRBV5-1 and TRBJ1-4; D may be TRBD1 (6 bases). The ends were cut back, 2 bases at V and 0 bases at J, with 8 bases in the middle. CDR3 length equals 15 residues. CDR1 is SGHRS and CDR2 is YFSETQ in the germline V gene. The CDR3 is CASSFQGTTNEKLFF. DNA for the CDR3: TGCGCCAGCAGCTTTCAGGGGACAACTAATGAAAAACTGTTTTTT.

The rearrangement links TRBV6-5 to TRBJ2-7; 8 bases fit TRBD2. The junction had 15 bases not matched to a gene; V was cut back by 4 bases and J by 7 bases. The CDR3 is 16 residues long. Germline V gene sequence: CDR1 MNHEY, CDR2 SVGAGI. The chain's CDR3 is CASSSAFLAGPTEQYF. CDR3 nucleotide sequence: TGTGCCAGCAGTTCAGCCTTCCTAGCGGGCCCTACAGAGCAGTACTTC.

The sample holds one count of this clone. The CDR3 DNA follows: TGCAGCGTGTTAACAGGGGGAGAGACCCAGTACTTC. Encoded protein: CSVLTGGETQYF. The rearrangement uses TRBV29-1 and TRBJ2-5, with 8 nucleotides matching TRBD1. V lost 6 bases, J lost 4 bases, and 4 bases stayed unmatched. This CDR3 comprises 12 residues. Per germline, CDR1 SQVTM and CDR2 ANQGSEA.

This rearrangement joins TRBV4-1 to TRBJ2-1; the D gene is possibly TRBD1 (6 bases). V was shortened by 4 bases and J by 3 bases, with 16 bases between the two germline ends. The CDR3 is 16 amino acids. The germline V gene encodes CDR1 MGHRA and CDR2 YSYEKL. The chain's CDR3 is CASSRNNRANYNEQFF. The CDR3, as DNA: TGCGCCAGCAGCCGGAACAACAGGGCAAACTACAATGAGCAGTTCTTC.

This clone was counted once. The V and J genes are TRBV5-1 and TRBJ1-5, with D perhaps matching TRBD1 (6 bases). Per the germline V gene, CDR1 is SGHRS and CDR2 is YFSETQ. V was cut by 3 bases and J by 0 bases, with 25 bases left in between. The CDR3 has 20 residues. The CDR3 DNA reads TGCGCCAGCAGCTCATACAGGGTAGAGACGGGGCTGACTAGCAATCAGCCCCAGCATTTT. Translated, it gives CASSSYRVETGLTSNQPQHF.

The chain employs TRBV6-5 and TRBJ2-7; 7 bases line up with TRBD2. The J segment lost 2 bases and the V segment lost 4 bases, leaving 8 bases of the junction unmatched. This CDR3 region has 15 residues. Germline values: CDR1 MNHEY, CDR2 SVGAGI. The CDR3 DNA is TGTGCCAGCAGTTCGGGGGGAGCCAGAACCTACGAGCAGTACTTC. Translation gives CASSSGGARTYEQYF.

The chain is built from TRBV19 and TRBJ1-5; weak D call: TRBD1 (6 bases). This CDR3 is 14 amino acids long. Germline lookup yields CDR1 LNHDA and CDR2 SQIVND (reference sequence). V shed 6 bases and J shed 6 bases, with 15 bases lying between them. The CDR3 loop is CASSAQGFGQPQHF. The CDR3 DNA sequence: TGTGCCAGTAGCGCACAGGGATTCGGTCAGCCCCAGCATTTT.

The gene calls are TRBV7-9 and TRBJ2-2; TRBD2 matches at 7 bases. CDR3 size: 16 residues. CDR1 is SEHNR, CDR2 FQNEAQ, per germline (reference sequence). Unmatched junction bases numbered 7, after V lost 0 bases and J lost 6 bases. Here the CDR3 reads CASSLAPTSSPGELFF. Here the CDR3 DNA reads TGTGCCAGCAGCTTAGCGCCGACTAGCTCGCCCGGGGAGCTGTTTTTT.

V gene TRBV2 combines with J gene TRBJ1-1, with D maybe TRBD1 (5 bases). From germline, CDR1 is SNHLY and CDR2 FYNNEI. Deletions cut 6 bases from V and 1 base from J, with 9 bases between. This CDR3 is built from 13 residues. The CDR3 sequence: CASRPTGNTEAFF. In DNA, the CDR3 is TGTGCCAGCAGACCAACAGGGAACACTGAAGCTTTCTTT.

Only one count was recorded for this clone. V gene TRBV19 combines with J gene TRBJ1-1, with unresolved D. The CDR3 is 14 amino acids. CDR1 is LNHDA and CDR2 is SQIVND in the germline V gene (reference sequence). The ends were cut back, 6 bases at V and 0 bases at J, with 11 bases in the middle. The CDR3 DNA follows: TGTGCCAGTAGCCCTTTTGACATGAACACTGAAGCTTTCTTT. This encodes CASSPFDMNTEAFF.

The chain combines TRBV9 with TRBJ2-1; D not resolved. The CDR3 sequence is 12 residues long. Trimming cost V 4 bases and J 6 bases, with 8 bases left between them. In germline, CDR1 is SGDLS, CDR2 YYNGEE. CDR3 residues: CASSLDSNEQFF. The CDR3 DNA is TGTGCCAGCAGCTTAGATAGCAATGAGCAGTTCTTC.

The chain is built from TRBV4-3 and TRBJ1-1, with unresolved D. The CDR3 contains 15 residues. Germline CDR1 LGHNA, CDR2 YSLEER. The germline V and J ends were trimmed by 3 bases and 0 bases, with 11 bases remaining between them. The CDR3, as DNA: TGCGCCAGCAGCCAGTCGGCCCGGGTGAACACTGAAGCTTTCTTT. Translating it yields CASSQSARVNTEAFF.

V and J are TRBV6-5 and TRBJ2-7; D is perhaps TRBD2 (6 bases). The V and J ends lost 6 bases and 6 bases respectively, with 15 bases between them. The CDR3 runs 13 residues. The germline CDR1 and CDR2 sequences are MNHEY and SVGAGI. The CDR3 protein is CASRRDLSFEQYF. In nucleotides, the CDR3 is TGTGCCAGCAGACGGGACTTATCTTTCGAGCAGTACTTC.

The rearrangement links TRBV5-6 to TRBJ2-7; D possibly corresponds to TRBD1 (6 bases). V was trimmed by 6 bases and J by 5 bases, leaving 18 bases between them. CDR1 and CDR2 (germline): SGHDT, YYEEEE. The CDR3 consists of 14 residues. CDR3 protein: CASTTGTISDEQYF. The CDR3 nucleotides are TGTGCCAGCACCACCGGGACAATCAGCGACGAGCAGTACTTC.

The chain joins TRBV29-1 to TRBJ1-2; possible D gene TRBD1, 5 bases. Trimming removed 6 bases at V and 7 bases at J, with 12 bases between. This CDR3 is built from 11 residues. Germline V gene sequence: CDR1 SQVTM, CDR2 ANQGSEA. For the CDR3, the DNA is TGCAGCGTCCCCGGCGGGGGTGGCTACACCTTC. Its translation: CSVPGGGGYTF.

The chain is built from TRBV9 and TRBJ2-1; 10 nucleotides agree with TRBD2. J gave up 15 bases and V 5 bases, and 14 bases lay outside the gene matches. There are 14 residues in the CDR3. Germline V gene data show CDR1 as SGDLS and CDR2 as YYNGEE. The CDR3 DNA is TGTGCCAGCAGTTCCGGGACTAGCGCCGTTTTAGGGTTCTTC. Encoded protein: CASSSGTSAVLGFF.

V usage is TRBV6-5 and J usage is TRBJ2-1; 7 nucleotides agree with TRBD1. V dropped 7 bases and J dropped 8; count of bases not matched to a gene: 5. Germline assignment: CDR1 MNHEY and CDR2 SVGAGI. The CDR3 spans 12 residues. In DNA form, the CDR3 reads TGTGCCAGCATCGGACAGGCCGATGAGCAGTTCTTC. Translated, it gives CASIGQADEQFF.

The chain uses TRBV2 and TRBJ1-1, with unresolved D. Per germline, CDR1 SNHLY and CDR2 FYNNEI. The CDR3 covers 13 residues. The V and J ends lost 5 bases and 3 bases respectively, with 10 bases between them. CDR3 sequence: CASSSVPHTEAFF. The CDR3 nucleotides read TGTGCCAGCAGTTCGGTACCACACACTGAAGCTTTCTTT. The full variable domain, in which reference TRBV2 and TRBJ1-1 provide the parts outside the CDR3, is EPEVTQTPSHQVTQMGQEVILRCVPISNHLYFYWYRQILGQKVEFLVSFYNNEISEKSEIFDDQFSVERPDGSNFTLKIRSTKLEDSAMYFCASSSVPHTEAFFGQGTRLTVV.

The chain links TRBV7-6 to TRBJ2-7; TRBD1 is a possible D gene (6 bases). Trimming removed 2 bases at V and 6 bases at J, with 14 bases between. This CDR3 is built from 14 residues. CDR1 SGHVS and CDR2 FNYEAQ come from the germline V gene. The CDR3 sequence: CASSLKDKGVEQYF. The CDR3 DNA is TGTGCCAGCAGCTTAAAGGACAAGGGGGTCGAGCAGTACTTC.

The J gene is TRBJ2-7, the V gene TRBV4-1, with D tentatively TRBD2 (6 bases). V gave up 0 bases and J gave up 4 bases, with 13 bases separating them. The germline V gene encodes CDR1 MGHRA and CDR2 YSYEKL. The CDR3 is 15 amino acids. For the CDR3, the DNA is TGCGCCAGCAGCCAAGATCGAACGCGGGATTACGAGCAGTACTTC. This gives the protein CASSQDRTRDYEQYF.

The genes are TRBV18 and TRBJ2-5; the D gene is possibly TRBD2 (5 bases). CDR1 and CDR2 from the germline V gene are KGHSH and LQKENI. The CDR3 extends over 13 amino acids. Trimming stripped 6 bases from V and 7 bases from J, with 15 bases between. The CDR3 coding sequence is TGTGCCAGCTCCCCTGACTATAGAGGGACCCAGTACTTC. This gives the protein CASSPDYRGTQYF.

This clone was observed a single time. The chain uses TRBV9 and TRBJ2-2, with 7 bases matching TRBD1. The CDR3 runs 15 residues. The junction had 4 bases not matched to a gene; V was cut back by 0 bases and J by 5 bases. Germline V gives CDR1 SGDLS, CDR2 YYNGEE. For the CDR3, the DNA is TGTGCCAGCAGCGTAGACCAGGGGGAGACCGGGGAGCTGTTTTTT. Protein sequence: CASSVDQGETGELFF. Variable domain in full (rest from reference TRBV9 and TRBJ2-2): DSGVTQTPKHLITATGQRVTLRCSPRSGDLSVYWYQQSLDQGLQFLIQYYNGEERAKGNILERFSAQQFPDLHSELNLSSLELGDSALYFCASSVDQGETGELFFGEGSRLTVL.

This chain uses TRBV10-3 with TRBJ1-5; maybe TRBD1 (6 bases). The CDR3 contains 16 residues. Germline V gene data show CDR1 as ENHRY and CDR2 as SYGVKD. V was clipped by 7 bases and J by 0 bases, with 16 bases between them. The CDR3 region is CAINQQGPHSNQPQHF. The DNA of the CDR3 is TGTGCCATCAACCAACAGGGCCCGCATAGCAATCAGCCCCAGCATTTT.

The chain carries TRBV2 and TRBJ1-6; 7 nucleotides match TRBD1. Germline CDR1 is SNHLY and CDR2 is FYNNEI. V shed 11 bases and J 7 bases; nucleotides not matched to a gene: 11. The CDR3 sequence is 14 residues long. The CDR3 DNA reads TGTGCCGGACAAATACAGGGGCAGAATTCACCCCTCCACTTT. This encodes CAGQIQGQNSPLHF.

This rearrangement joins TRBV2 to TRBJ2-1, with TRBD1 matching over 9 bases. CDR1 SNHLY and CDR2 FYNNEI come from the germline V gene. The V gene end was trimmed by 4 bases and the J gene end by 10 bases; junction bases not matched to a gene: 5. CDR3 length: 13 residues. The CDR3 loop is CASSGDRGREQFF. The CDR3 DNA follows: TGTGCCAGCAGTGGAGACAGGGGGAGGGAGCAGTTCTTC. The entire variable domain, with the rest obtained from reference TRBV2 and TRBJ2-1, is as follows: EPEVTQTPSHQVTQMGQEVILRCVPISNHLYFYWYRQILGQKVEFLVSFYNNEISEKSEIFDDQFSVERPDGSNFTLKIRSTKLEDSAMYFCASSGDRGREQFFGPGTRLTVL.

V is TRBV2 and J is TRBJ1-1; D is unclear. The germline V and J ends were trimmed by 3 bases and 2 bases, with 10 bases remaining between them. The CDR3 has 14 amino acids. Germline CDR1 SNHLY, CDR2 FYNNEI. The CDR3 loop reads CASSDHSRNTEAFF. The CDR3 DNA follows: TGTGCCAGCAGTGATCACAGTCGAAACACTGAAGCTTTCTTT.

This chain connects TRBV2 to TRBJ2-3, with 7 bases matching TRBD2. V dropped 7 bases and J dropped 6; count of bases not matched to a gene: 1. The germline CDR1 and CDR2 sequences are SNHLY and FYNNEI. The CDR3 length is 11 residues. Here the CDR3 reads CASTGGDTQYF. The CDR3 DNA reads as TGTGCCAGCACCGGGGGGGATACGCAGTATTTT.

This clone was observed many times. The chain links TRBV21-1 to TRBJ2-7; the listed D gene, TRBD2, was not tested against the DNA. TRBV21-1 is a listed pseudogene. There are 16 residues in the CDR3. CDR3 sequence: CASSKASGTYDYEQYF. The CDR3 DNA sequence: TGTGCCAGCAGCAAAGCCTCCGGGACTTATGATTACGAGCAGTACTTC.

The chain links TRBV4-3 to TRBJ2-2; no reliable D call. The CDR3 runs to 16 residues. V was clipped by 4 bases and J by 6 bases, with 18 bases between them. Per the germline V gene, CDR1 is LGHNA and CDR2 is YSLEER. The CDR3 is CASSLSLSHVSGELFF. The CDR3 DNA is TGCGCCAGCAGCCTAAGTCTAAGCCATGTTTCCGGGGAGCTGTTTTTT.